Listed here are 29 T cell receptor beta chains from one sample, sequenced in a study of blood T cell repertoires in COVID-19 (dated by TCRdb to 2018 to 2020). Library preparation used the immunoSEQ multiplex PCR assay. Sourced from immuneACCESS, this table was stored by TCRdb with only in-frame sequences that have V and J called. A share of the clones is absent; for the studies checked, an unresolved V gene accounts for under half, and the remainder has no known explanation. The sample records roughly 150,000 clones, around 76% of which are singletons. The ten largest clones take up 4.2% of the sample. The source material was peripheral blood. The receptors stem from a man aged 55 to 69 with acute or convalescent COVID-19.

With regard to this clone: This sample includes further DNA sequences coding for the same CDR3. V is TRBV5-1 and J is TRBJ2-3, with 8 bases that match TRBD2. CDR3 length: 13 residues. CDR1 and CDR2 from the germline V gene are SGHRS and YFSETQ. V lost 2 bases and J lost 4; bases outside the gene matches: 0. The CDR3 DNA reads as TGCGCCAGCAGCTTTAGCGGGGCAGATACGCAGTATTTT. Its protein product is CASSFSGADTQYF.

This clone has a single count. The chain has TRBV12-5 and TRBJ2-2; possible D gene TRBD2, 6 bases. V lost 5 bases and J 8 bases, leaving 18 bases between the germline ends. Germline CDR1 reads LGHNT; CDR2 reads FRNRAP. The length of the CDR3 is 15 residues. CDR3 amino acids: CASGPWRAGAGELFF. The CDR3 nucleotides read TGTGCTAGTGGTCCGTGGAGGGCAGGAGCTGGGGAGCTGTTTTTT.

Note on this clone: The sample contains more than one DNA sequence encoding this CDR3. The J gene is TRBJ2-5, the V gene TRBV5-1; 9 bases match TRBD2. The germline V gene has CDR1 SGHRS and CDR2 YFSETQ. Unmatched junction bases numbered 2, after V lost 0 bases and J lost 2 bases. CDR3 length equals 15 residues. CDR3 bases: TGCGCCAGCAGCTTGGTCCTAGCGGGGCAAGAGACCCAGTACTTC. Its translation is CASSLVLAGQETQYF.

The chain uses TRBV7-9 and TRBJ2-7; D remains ambiguous. The CDR3 consists of 14 residues. Trimming removed 5 bases from V and 2 bases from J, with 13 bases in between. Germline lookup yields CDR1 SEHNR and CDR2 FQNEAQ (reference sequence). CDR3 nucleotide sequence: TGTGCCAGCAGCCTCCAGGCCCAACCCTACGAGCAGTACTTC. Amino acid sequence: CASSLQAQPYEQYF.

For this clone: One junction end disagrees with the germline gene, perhaps due to a read error. CDR3 DNA sequence: TGTGCCAGCTCACCACCGGCCCAGCCCCGGGACAGGAATTTT. Translating gives CASSPPAQPRDRNF. This chain joins TRBV18 and TRBJ1-4; the match to TRBD1 covers 8 bases. CDR3 length: 14 amino acids. Germline loops: CDR1 KGHSH, CDR2 LQKENI.

The chain links TRBV2 to TRBJ1-4; D is perhaps TRBD1 (5 bases). This CDR3 has 14 residues. The germline CDR1 and CDR2 sequences are SNHLY and FYNNEI. V lost 2 bases to trimming and J lost 6 bases, with 10 bases between them. The CDR3 loop reads CASSEQGHHEKLFF. The CDR3 DNA reads as TGTGCCAGCAGTGAACAGGGCCACCATGAAAAACTGTTTTTT.

The genes are TRBV27 and TRBJ2-5; 8 bases fit TRBD1. Unmatched junction bases numbered 0, after V lost 6 bases and J lost 3 bases. Germline V gene lookup returns CDR1 MNHEY and CDR2 SMNVEV (reference sequence). The CDR3 contains 12 residues. The CDR3: CASRDREETQYF. CDR3 in DNA: TGTGCCAGCAGGGACAGGGAAGAGACCCAGTACTTC.

This rearrangement joins TRBV18 to TRBJ1-2; TRBD1 aligns across 11 bases. The CDR3 totals 16 residues. Per germline, CDR1 KGHSH and CDR2 LQKENI. V shed 4 bases and J 8 bases; nucleotides not matched to a gene: 12. CDR3 amino acids: CASSQSRGQGARGYTF. CDR3 sequence (DNA): TGTGCCAGCTCACAATCCCGTGGACAGGGGGCGCGGGGCTACACCTTC.

The chain recombines TRBV6-1 with TRBJ2-6; 7 bases are a match to TRBD1. CDR3 length equals 18 residues. The V segment lost 0 bases and the J segment 4 bases; nucleotides outside the gene matches: 9. Germline V gene sequence: CDR1 MNHNS, CDR2 SASEGT. The CDR3 coding sequence is TGTGCCAGCAGTGAAGCTCTTCGACAGGGCGGGGGGGCCAACGTCCTGACTTTC. Protein sequence: CASSEALRQGGGANVLTF.

The chain couples TRBV5-1 to TRBJ2-5; 7 nucleotides agree with TRBD1. The trim removed 4 bases at V and 2 bases at J, leaving 14 bases unmatched. The CDR3 consists of 17 residues. Germline CDR1 reads SGHRS; CDR2 reads YFSETQ. CDR3 residues: CASSPEQGWATQETQYF. CDR3 DNA sequence: TGCGCCAGCAGCCCCGAACAGGGGTGGGCGACACAAGAGACCCAGTACTTC.

The rearrangement uses TRBV2 and TRBJ2-3; 7 nucleotides line up with TRBD2. Germline CDR1 is SNHLY and CDR2 is FYNNEI. This CDR3 is 15 amino acids long. Trimming removed 2 bases from V and 7 bases from J; junction bases left unmatched: 9. CDR3 sequence: CASSELAGEINTQYF. CDR3 DNA sequence: TGTGCCAGCAGTGAACTTGCGGGAGAGATTAATACGCAGTATTTT. The full variable domain, in which reference TRBV2 and TRBJ2-3 provide the parts outside the CDR3, is EPEVTQTPSHQVTQMGQEVILRCVPISNHLYFYWYRQILGQKVEFLVSFYNNEISEKSEIFDDQFSVERPDGSNFTLKIRSTKLEDSAMYFCASSELAGEINTQYFGPGTRLTVL.

The chain uses TRBV29-1 and TRBJ2-7, with 11 bases lining up with TRBD2. The CDR3 sequence is 14 residues long. After removal of 6 bases from V and 2 bases from J, the junction contained 6 bases not matched to a gene. Germline V gene data show CDR1 as SQVTM and CDR2 as ANQGSEA. Here the CDR3 reads CSVSFSGRAYEQYF. The CDR3, as DNA: TGCAGCGTGTCCTTTAGCGGGAGGGCCTACGAGCAGTACTTC.

The V and J genes are TRBV27 and TRBJ2-1; TRBD2 aligns across 11 bases. From germline, CDR1 is MNHEY and CDR2 SMNVEV (reference sequence). J was trimmed by 8 bases and V by 7 bases; bases with no gene match: 22. CDR3 size: 19 residues. The CDR3 sequence: CASTLIGGRGSSGRHEQFF. CDR3 DNA sequence: TGTGCCAGCACCCTCATAGGGGGCAGGGGCTCTAGCGGGAGGCATGAGCAGTTCTTC.

V gene TRBV7-2 combines with J gene TRBJ2-1; the match to TRBD2 covers 8 bases. The J segment lost 5 bases and the V segment lost 3 bases, leaving 6 bases of the junction unmatched. Looked up from germline, CDR1 is SGHTA and CDR2 is FQGNSA. The CDR3 runs 15 residues. The DNA of the CDR3 is TGTGCCAGCAGCTTGGGGACTAGTTTCCACAATGAGCAGTTCTTC. It is translated as CASSLGTSFHNEQFF.

The count of this clone is one. CDR3: CASSFTGGEETQYF. The CDR3 bases are TGTGCCAGCAGTTTTACTGGAGGAGAAGAGACCCAGTACTTC. J is TRBJ2-5 and V is TRBV6-5; maybe TRBD2 (5 bases). The CDR3 sequence is 14 residues long. The ends were cut back, 4 bases at V and 3 bases at J, with 12 bases in the middle. CDR1 is MNHEY and CDR2 is SVGAGI in the germline V gene.

This sequence joins TRBV15 and TRBJ2-3; D is undetermined. There are 14 residues in the CDR3. Trimming pared 3 bases from V and 0 bases from J, leaving 7 bases between. Germline values: CDR1 LNHNV, CDR2 YYDKDF (reference sequence). The CDR3 loop reads CATSRGVSTDTQYF. The CDR3 DNA sequence: TGTGCCACCAGCAGGGGCGTTAGCACAGATACGCAGTATTTT.

The V and J genes are TRBV27 and TRBJ2-7; 12 bases agree with TRBD1. Trimming removed 5 bases from V and 7 bases from J; junction bases left unmatched: 9. Germline assignment: CDR1 MNHEY and CDR2 SMNVEV (reference sequence). The CDR3 sequence is 15 residues long. CDR3 bases: TGTGCCAGCAGTGTATTGGGACAGGGGGCGGGGGAGCAGTACTTC. This codes for CASSVLGQGAGEQYF.

The gene calls are TRBV11-2 and TRBJ2-7; D gene ambiguous. V was shortened by 3 bases and J by 4 bases, with 13 bases between the two germline ends. From germline, CDR1 is SGHAT and CDR2 FQNNGV. This CDR3 comprises 14 residues. The CDR3 sequence: CASSLMATSYEQYF. The CDR3 DNA reads as TGTGCCAGCAGCTTGATGGCGACATCTTACGAGCAGTACTTC.

The CDR3 DNA reads TGCAGCGCCCCAGGGCAGCTGCGAGGCGGAGAGACCCAGTACTTC. This translates into CSAPGQLRGGETQYF. This sequence joins TRBV29-1 and TRBJ2-5, with a tentative D call TRBD1 (5 bases). Trimming cost V 7 bases and J 4 bases, with 22 bases left between them. Germline CDR1 and CDR2: SQVTM and ANQGSEA. This CDR3 has 15 amino acids.

The rearrangement links TRBV7-6 to TRBJ2-7, with 7 nucleotides matching TRBD1. Germline trimming cut 5 bases from V and 1 base from J; bases unmatched to any gene: 5. There are 14 residues in the CDR3. The germline V gene has CDR1 SGHVS and CDR2 FNYEAQ. In DNA form, the CDR3 reads TGTGCCAGCAGCGTGGGACAGTTATCCTACGAGCAGTACTTC. Its protein product is CASSVGQLSYEQYF.

The V gene is TRBV18, the J gene TRBJ2-3, with 7 bases aligning to TRBD2. The CDR3 contains 15 residues. With 5 bases clipped from V and 0 bases from J, the junction kept 5 bases outside the gene matches. CDR1 KGHSH and CDR2 LQKENI come from the germline V gene. CDR3 sequence: CASSSSGLSTDTQYF. CDR3 DNA: TGTGCCAGCTCATCTAGCGGTTTAAGCACAGATACGCAGTATTTT. The full variable domain, its missing parts supplied by reference TRBV18 and TRBJ2-3, is NAGVMQNPRHLVRRRGQEARLRCSPMKGHSHVYWYRQLPEEGLKFMVYLQKENIIDESGMPKERFSAEFPKEGPSILRIQQVVRGDSAAYFCASSSSGLSTDTQYFGPGTRLTVL.

The chain links TRBV5-1 to TRBJ1-4; TRBD1 might be the D (6 bases). From germline, CDR1 is SGHRS and CDR2 YFSETQ. V was shortened by 3 bases and J by 2 bases, with 11 bases between the two germline ends. CDR3 size: 15 residues. This CDR3 is CASSSTTGTNEKLFF. CDR3 nucleotides: TGCGCCAGCAGCTCAACCACAGGGACTAATGAAAAACTGTTTTTT.

This clone was found a few times. J is TRBJ2-7 and V is TRBV5-6; D may be TRBD2 (5 bases). V was shortened by 4 bases and J by 3 bases, with 8 bases between the two germline ends. Germline CDR1 SGHDT, CDR2 YYEEEE. This CDR3 is 12 amino acids long. The CDR3 nucleotides are TGTGCCAGCAGCCCTGCGGGCTACGAGCAGTACTTC. Translated: CASSPAGYEQYF.

V usage is TRBV27 and J usage is TRBJ2-2; 10 positions match TRBD1. There are 15 residues in the CDR3. The V gene's germline CDR1 is MNHEY and CDR2 SMNVEV (reference sequence). Trimming removed 0 bases from V and 7 bases from J; junction bases left unmatched: 2. This CDR3 is CASSLSTGGHGELFF. In DNA form, the CDR3 reads TGTGCCAGCAGTTTATCGACAGGGGGCCACGGGGAGCTGTTTTTT.

The CDR3 protein is CASSSLGGQETQYF. The CDR3 DNA reads as TGTGCCAGCAGCTCCTTGGGGGGACAAGAGACCCAGTACTTC. The chain combines TRBV7-3 with TRBJ2-5, with D perhaps TRBD2 (6 bases). CDR1 is SGHTA and CDR2 is FQGTGA in the germline V gene. This CDR3 is built from 14 residues. The V and J ends lost 4 bases and 2 bases respectively, with 11 bases between them.

The chain links TRBV14 to TRBJ1-6; D is unresolved. V gave up 8 bases and J gave up 0 bases, with 5 bases separating them. Germline lookup yields CDR1 SGHDN and CDR2 FVKESK. CDR3 length: 13 amino acids. CDR3 residues: CASGSSYNSPLHF. The DNA of the CDR3 is TGTGCCAGCGGGAGCTCCTATAATTCACCCCTCCACTTT.

The genes are TRBV11-2 and TRBJ2-5; 7 bases match TRBD2. The CDR3 runs to 15 residues. Germline V CDR1 and CDR2: SGHAT, FQNNGV. J was trimmed by 6 bases and V by 2 bases; bases with no gene match: 9. The CDR3 region has the DNA TGTGCCAGCAGCTTATCCGGGACTAACTTCCAGACCCAGTACTTC. Encoded protein: CASSLSGTNFQTQYF.

This clone was found a few times. CDR3 sequence: CASSFEGTQRQYF. The CDR3 nucleotides are TGTGCCAGCAGCTTCGAGGGCACGCAGAGGCAGTACTTC. The rearrangement joins TRBV7-8 to TRBJ2-7, with D possibly being TRBD2 (5 bases). The germline V and J ends were trimmed by 3 bases and 9 bases, with 15 bases remaining between them. Germline values: CDR1 SGHVS, CDR2 FQNEAQ. CDR3 length equals 13 residues.

This clone was seen once. The rearrangement uses TRBV29-1 and TRBJ2-3; the D gene is possibly TRBD1 (7 bases). The CDR3 totals 18 residues. The V end lost 7 bases, the J end lost 2 bases, and 28 bases lay between the germline ends. Germline assignment: CDR1 SQVTM and CDR2 ANQGSEA. This CDR3 is CSGGGTALINFVTDTQYF. The CDR3 coding sequence is TGCAGCGGAGGGGGGACAGCTCTAATTAACTTCGTCACAGATACGCAGTATTTT.